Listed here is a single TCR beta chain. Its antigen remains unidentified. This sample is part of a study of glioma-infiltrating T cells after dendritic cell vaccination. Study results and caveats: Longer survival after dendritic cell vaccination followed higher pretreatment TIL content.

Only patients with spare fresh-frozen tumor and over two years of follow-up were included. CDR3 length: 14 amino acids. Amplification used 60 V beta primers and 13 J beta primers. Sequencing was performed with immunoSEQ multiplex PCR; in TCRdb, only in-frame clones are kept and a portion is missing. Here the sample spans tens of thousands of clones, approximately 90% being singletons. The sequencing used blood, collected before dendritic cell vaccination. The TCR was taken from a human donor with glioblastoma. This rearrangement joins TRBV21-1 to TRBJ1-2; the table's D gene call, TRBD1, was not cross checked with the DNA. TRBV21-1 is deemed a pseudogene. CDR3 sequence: CASCWTGGANGYTF. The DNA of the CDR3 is TGTGCCAGCTGCTGGACAGGGGGAGCAAATGGCTACACCTTC.